This TCR beta chain originates from a study of cytomegalovirus exposure and HLA in healthy donors. Study background: Prior work identified under 130 million unique TCR beta sequences in some 180 million T cells.

About this clone itself: No antigen is known for it.

Researchers ran the PCR with 60 Vbeta and 13 Jbeta primers. Libraries were prepared by immunoSEQ multiplex PCR; TCRdb keeps only in-frame clonotypes and omits some of them. Of fewer than 150,000 clones listed, around 82% are singletons. Healthy bone marrow donors made up the donor group. Study-wide findings and caveats: According to reports, the classifier identified cytomegalovirus status with high specificity and sensitivity. Follow-up analysis later connected one missense variant in DCLRE1C with trimming of TCR beta V- and J-genes.

The receptor was derived from a man aged 40-49 years in good health and CMV-seropositive. The material sequenced was PBMCs.

CDR3 amino acids: CASQVREANTEAFF. CDR3 DNA sequence: TGTGCCAGCCAAGTCCGGGAGGCGAACACTGAAGCTTTCTTT. This chain links TRBV28 with TRBJ1-1; D not certain. The germline V gene encodes CDR1 MDHEN and CDR2 SYDVKM. V was clipped by 8 bases and J by 1 base, with 14 bases between them. This CDR3 spans 14 amino acids.